The sequence of this T cell receptor (beta chain) was determined in a study of shared clonotypes between healthy human individuals. In the study overall: CD4 naive and memory got three plates each, CD8 naive two, CD8 memory one.

Terminally differentiated effector memory CD45RA+ cells were left out of the naive CD8 fraction, which was CD45RO-negative and positively selected for CCR7. The CDR3 has 18 amino acids. V lost 0 bases to trimming and J lost 0 bases, with 15 bases between them. Method: immunoSEQ multiplex PCR; TCRdb's copy keeps in-frame clones and lacks some. The sample consists of about 800,000 clones, about 96% of them appearing once. Notes on this clone: Its specificity is unknown.

Whole-study findings and limits: Blood alone was sampled, and tissue repertoires likely differ. Memory subsets generally showed smaller estimated richness than naive subsets did.

The TCR originated in a young man in good health. The chain uses TRBV23-1 and TRBJ1-3; D is ambiguous. TRBV23-1 is an ORF, and what it does is uncertain. Source material: naive CD8+ T cells sorted from blood. CDR3 nucleotide sequence: TGCGCCAGCAGTCAATCCAGCGGCTTGACGGCCTCTGGAAACACCATATATTTT. Residues: CASSQSSGLTASGNTIYF.